These 19 T cell receptor beta chains were sequenced from one sample in a study of T cells in Graves' hyperthyroidism and ophthalmopathy (dated by TCRdb to between 2019 and 2020). Library creation used multiplex PCR. Sequenced using an Illumina HiSeq 2000. Amplification of TCR beta CDR3 regions was carried out from RNA transcripts. The TCR CDR3 was subjected to a first round of RT-PCR using the HTBI primer set and the Qiagen OneStep RT-PCR kit. TCRdb took the public reads, trimmed them with fastp at Q25, ran MiXCR for clone calling and kept in-frame beta chains. Rows with one shared CDR3 protein collapse into an entry with the most common genes and DNA. This sample has hundreds of thousands of distinct CDR3 sequences in its table, and approximately 20% of those were observed once. Over 45% of the sample is in the top ten clones. Source material: blood. The source of these receptors is a man aged 40-49 years with Graves' ophthalmopathy.

This clonotype appeared many times. V gene TRBV6-1 combines with J gene TRBJ1-1; 12 bases are shared with TRBD1. CDR3 length: 15 residues. V lost 7 bases, J lost 4 bases, and 7 bases stayed unmatched. CDR1 MNHNS and CDR2 SASEGT come from the germline V gene. The CDR3 sequence: CASIYTGQGATEAFF. The DNA for the CDR3 is TGTGCCAGCATCTATACGGGACAGGGGGCCACTGAAGCTTTCTTT.

J is TRBJ2-3 and V is TRBV18; 11 bases line up with TRBD2. The CDR3 loop spans 17 amino acids. Germline CDR1 reads KGHSH; CDR2 reads LQKENI. Germline trimming cut 1 base from V and 0 bases from J; bases unmatched to any gene: 3. The DNA of the CDR3 is TGTGCCAGCTCACCACTCAGGACTAGCGGGAGCACAGATACGCAGTATTTT. It encodes CASSPLRTSGSTDTQYF.

This clonotype was counted ten times or more. CDR3: CASSVGGGRETQYF. CDR3 in DNA: TGTGCCAGCAGCGTAGGCGGGGGGCGGGAGACCCAGTACTTC. The rearrangement uses TRBV9 and TRBJ2-5; TRBD2 matches at 8 bases. CDR1 is SGDLS, CDR2 YYNGEE, per germline. The CDR3 is 14 residues long. V shed 0 bases, J shed 5 bases, and the junction held 3 bases outside the gene matches.

This sequence joins TRBV9 and TRBJ2-1; D might be TRBD2 (6 bases). Germline V CDR1 and CDR2: SGDLS, YYNGEE. The CDR3 extends over 16 amino acids. Trimming shortened V by 0 bases and J by 4 bases, and 14 bases separated the two germline ends. The DNA for the CDR3 is TGTGCCAGCAGCGTAGAGGGCGGAGGGGTATACAATGAGCAGTTCTTC. Its translation: CASSVEGGGVYNEQFF.

This clonotype was picked up many times. The V gene is TRBV11-2, the J gene TRBJ2-1, with a weak D call TRBD1 (5 bases). There are 11 residues in the CDR3. V was clipped by 1 base and J by 12 bases, with 7 bases between them. Germline V gives CDR1 SGHAT, CDR2 FQNNGV. CDR3 in amino acids: CASSLGGPQFF. The DNA for the CDR3 is TGTGCCAGCAGCTTAGGGGGCCCGCAGTTCTTC.

This clonotype was detected ten times or more. The V and J genes are TRBV7-6 and TRBJ1-3; 7 bases are a match to TRBD1. The V gene's germline CDR1 is SGHVS and CDR2 FNYEAQ. V dropped 4 bases and J dropped 0; count of bases not matched to a gene: 9. This CDR3 spans 17 amino acids. The CDR3 here is CASSSETGSFSGNTIYF. The CDR3 region has the DNA TGTGCCAGCAGCTCCGAGACAGGGAGTTTCTCTGGAAACACCATATATTTT.

This clonotype was observed at least ten times. The chain joins TRBV5-5 to TRBJ2-7, with 9 bases matching TRBD1. Looked up from germline, CDR1 is SGHKS and CDR2 is YYEKEE (reference sequence). Losses at the gene ends were 4 bases for V and 2 bases for J; bases not matched to a gene: 7. The CDR3 covers 15 residues. CDR3: CASSRQDRGTYEQYF. CDR3 DNA: TGTGCCAGCAGCCGCCAGGACAGGGGAACCTACGAGCAGTACTTC.

This clonotype was counted ten times or more. The gene calls are TRBV5-8 and TRBJ2-3, with D hard to call. This CDR3 is 13 amino acids long. CDR1 and CDR2 from the germline V gene are SGHTS and YDEGEE. V gave up 3 bases and J gave up 3 bases, with 8 bases separating them. This chain's CDR3 is CASSSSGTDTQYF. The CDR3 DNA follows: TGTGCCAGCAGCTCCTCCGGTACAGATACGCAGTATTTT.

The V call is TRBV7-8, the J call TRBJ2-5; 15 bases match TRBD2. The CDR3 runs to 14 residues. The trim removed 5 bases at V and 13 bases at J, leaving 8 bases unmatched. Germline assignment: CDR1 SGHVS and CDR2 FQNEAQ. CDR3 sequence reads: CASSPGLAGGHPYF. The DNA of the CDR3 is TGTGCCAGCAGCCCCGGACTAGCGGGAGGGCACCCGTACTTC.

This clonotype was detected only a few times. The junction does not match germline at one end; this may be a read error. The chain uses TRBV11-2 and TRBJ2-7; maybe TRBD2 (6 bases). CDR3 length: 13 residues. The V gene's germline CDR1 is SGHAT and CDR2 FQNNGV. Written as DNA, the CDR3 is TGCGCCAGCATTGGAGGGATCAGCTACGAGCAGTACTTC. As protein: CASIGGISYEQYF.

The chain is built from TRBV12-3 or TRBV12-4 and TRBJ1-2; D is undetermined. V was clipped by 1 base and J by 4 bases, with 10 bases between them. The CDR3 is made up of 14 amino acids. CDR3 region: CASSLVPSPYGYTF. The CDR3 bases are TGTGCCAGCAGTTTAGTCCCCTCCCCCTATGGCTACACCTTC.

This clonotype showed up many times. The V gene is TRBV6-1, the J gene TRBJ1-2, with TRBD1 matching 12 bases. J was trimmed by 4 bases and V by 6 bases; bases with no gene match: 6. The CDR3 runs 15 residues. Germline V CDR1 and CDR2: MNHNS, SASEGT. The CDR3 DNA is TGTGCCAGCAGGGGACAGGGGGCAGGGAGCTATGGCTACACCTTC. Its translation is CASRGQGAGSYGYTF.

As for this clonotype: A read error may explain this, as a much larger clone is one base away. The chain links TRBV20-1 to TRBJ2-7; 8 bases fit TRBD1. The CDR3 is made up of 14 amino acids. Germline assignment: CDR1 DFQATT and CDR2 SNEGSKA (reference sequence). As DNA, the CDR3 is TGCAGTGCTACCCAGGGACAGGCAAGCTACGAGCAGCACTTC. It encodes CSATQGQASYEQHF.

The V and J genes are TRBV9 and TRBJ2-2; TRBD2 matches 8 bases. V gave up 3 bases and J gave up 4 bases; unmatched junction bases: 8. This CDR3 spans 16 amino acids. In germline, CDR1 is SGDLS, CDR2 YYNGEE. This CDR3 is CASSGYGRAGTGELFF. The CDR3 region has the DNA TGTGCCAGCAGCGGATACGGGAGGGCCGGCACCGGGGAGCTGTTTTTT.

Many counts were recorded for this clonotype. The chain employs TRBV7-2 and TRBJ2-3; no clear D. The V and J ends lost 5 bases and 0 bases respectively, with 9 bases between them. The CDR3 runs 14 residues. The germline gives CDR1 SGHTA, CDR2 FQGNSA. CDR3 sequence: CASSPQQSTDTQYF. CDR3 coding DNA: TGTGCCAGCAGCCCACAACAGAGCACAGATACGCAGTATTTT.

This clonotype was recorded a few times. The rearrangement links TRBV10-1 to TRBJ2-2; maybe TRBD1 (6 bases). The CDR3 has 15 amino acids. Trimming left V 3 bases short and J 5 bases short, with 13 bases between. The germline V gene encodes CDR1 WNHNN and CDR2 SYGVQD (reference sequence). Here the CDR3 reads CASSDRGPLTGELFF. CDR3 DNA sequence: TGCGCCAGCAGTGACAGGGGACCACTTACCGGGGAGCTGTTTTTT.

The rearrangement uses TRBV6-1 and TRBJ1-4; possibly TRBD1 for D (5 bases). V lost 6 bases and J lost 3, with 11 bases in between. The CDR3 is 14 amino acids. Germline V gene sequence: CDR1 MNHNS, CDR2 SASEGT. This chain's CDR3 is CASSLGRSNEKLFF. The CDR3 DNA sequence: TGTGCCAGCAGCCTGGGACGGTCTAATGAAAAACTGTTTTTT.

The chain carries TRBV14 and TRBJ2-1; TRBD1 matches 9 bases. J gave up 6 bases and V 2 bases, and 2 bases lay outside the gene matches. CDR3 length: 14 residues. In germline, CDR1 is SGHDN, CDR2 FVKESK. CDR3 sequence: CASSQRDRVNEQFF. The CDR3, as DNA: TGTGCCAGCAGCCAAAGGGACAGGGTCAATGAGCAGTTCTTC. The entire variable domain, with the rest obtained from reference TRBV14 and TRBJ2-1, is as follows: EAGVTQFPSHSVIEKGQTVTLRCDPISGHDNLYWYRRVMGKEIKFLLHFVKESKQDESGMPNNRFLAERTGGTYSTLKVQPAELEDSGVYFCASSQRDRVNEQFFGPGTRLTVL.

This clonotype was observed many times. V is TRBV12-3 or TRBV12-4 and J is TRBJ2-7, with D tentatively TRBD2 (5 bases). V shed 3 bases and J shed 6 bases, with 27 bases lying between them. The CDR3 contains 18 residues. The CDR3 is CASSFAIARGSGSAEQYF. The CDR3 region has the DNA TGTGCCAGCAGTTTTGCCATCGCTCGGGGATCAGGTAGCGCCGAGCAGTACTTC.